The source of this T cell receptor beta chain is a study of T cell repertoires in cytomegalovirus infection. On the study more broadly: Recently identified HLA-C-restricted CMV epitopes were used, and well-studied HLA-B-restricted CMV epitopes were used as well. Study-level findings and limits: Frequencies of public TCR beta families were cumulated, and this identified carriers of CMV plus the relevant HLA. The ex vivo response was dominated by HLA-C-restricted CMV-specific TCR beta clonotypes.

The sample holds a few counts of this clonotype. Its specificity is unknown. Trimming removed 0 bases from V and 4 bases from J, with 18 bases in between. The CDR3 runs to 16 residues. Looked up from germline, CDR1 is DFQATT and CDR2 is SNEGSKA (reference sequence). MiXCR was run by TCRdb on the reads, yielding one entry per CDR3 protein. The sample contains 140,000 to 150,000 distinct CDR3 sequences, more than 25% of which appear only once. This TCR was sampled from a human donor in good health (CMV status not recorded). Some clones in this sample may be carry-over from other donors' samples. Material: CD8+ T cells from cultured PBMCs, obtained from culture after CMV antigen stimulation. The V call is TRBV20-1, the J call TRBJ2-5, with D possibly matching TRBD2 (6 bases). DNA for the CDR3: TGCAGTGCTAGAGATCTGGAGGGGAGTCCGCTAGAGACCCAGTACTTC. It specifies CSARDLEGSPLETQYF.